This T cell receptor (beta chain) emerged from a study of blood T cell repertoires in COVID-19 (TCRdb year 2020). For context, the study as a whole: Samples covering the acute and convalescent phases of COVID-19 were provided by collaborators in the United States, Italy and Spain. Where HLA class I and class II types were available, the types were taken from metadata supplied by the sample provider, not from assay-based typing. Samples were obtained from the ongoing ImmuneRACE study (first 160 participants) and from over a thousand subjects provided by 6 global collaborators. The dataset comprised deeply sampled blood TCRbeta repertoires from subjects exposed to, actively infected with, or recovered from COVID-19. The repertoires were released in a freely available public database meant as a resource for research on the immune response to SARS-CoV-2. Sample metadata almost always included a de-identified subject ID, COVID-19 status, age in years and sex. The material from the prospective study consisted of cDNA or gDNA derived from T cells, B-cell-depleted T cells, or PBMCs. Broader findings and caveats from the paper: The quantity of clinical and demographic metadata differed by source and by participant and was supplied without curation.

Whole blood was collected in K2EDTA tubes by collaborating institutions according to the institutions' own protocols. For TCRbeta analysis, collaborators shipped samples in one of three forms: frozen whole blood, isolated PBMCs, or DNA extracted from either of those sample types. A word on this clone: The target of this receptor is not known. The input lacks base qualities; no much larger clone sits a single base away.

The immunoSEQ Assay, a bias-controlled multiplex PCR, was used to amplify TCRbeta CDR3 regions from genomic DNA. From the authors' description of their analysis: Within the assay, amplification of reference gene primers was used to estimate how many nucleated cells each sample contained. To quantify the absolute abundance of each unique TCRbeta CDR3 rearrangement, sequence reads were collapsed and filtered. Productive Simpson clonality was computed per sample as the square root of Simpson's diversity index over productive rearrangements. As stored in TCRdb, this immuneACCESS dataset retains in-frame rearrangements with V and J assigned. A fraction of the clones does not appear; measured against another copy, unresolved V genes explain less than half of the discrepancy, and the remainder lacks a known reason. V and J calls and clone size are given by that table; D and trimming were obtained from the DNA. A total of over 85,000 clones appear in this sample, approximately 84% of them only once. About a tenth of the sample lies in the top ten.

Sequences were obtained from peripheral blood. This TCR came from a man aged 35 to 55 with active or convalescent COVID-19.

The DNA reads as follows: TGTGCCAGCAGCGTTAGAGCGGGGCTCGATGTCGAGCAGTACTTC. It translates to CASSVRAGLDVEQYF. This receptor chain uses TRBV9 and TRBJ2-7, with 7 central nucleotides matching TRBD2. Looking up the germline V gene yields CDR1 SGDLS and CDR2 YYNGEE. Spanning cysteine to phenylalanine, the CDR3 consists of 15 amino acids. Only the CDR3 portion is preserved as DNA: 45 bases, with reading frame beginning at the first base. For this chain, trimming is 2 bases at the V end and 6 bases at the J end, and the number of junction bases without a gene match is 11. The full variable domain, completed from the reference TRBV9 and TRBJ2-7 proteins outside the CDR3, reads DSGVTQTPKHLITATGQRVTLRCSPRSGDLSVYWYQQSLDQGLQFLIQYYNGEERAKGNILERFSAQQFPDLHSELNLSSLELGDSALYFCASSVRAGLDVEQYFGPGTRLTVT.